This TCR beta chain was retrieved from a study of blood T cells in healthy people across ages. Broader study findings: Using unsorted PBMCs precluded a conclusive naive versus antigen-experienced comparison.

V was cut by 0 bases and J by 2 bases, with 6 bases left in between. Per the germline V gene, CDR1 is DFQATT and CDR2 is SNEGSKA (reference sequence). CDR3 length: 13 amino acids. Of note for this clonotype: The antigen is unknown.

A sample-barcoded 5' primer and a J-beta primer mix were used in a second PCR of about 7 to 12 cycles. Each TCR beta cDNA got a 12-nucleotide random molecular identifier. TCRdb used MiXCR to reprocess the 5' RACE reads, holding one entry per CDR3 protein. The sample carries 980,000 or so distinct CDR3 sequences, about 44% recorded once. The chain has TRBV20-1 and TRBJ2-3; D tentatively fits TRBD1 or TRBD2 (5 bases each). The source is a man aged 25-45 years in good health. Input material: blood. This chain's CDR3 is CSARDGATDTQYF. CDR3 DNA: TGCAGTGCTAGAGACGGGGCCACAGATACGCAGTATTTT.